One and the same sample provided the 23 T cell receptor beta chains below, sequenced in a study of T cell responses to AZD1222 COVID-19 vaccine. Produced via immunoSEQ multiplex PCR; TCRdb's table is partial and in-frame only. The table has approximately 150,000 clones, 85% to 95% seen once; the top ten hold 1.3% to 1.5%. Material: peripheral blood, obtained on day 0 of AZD1222 vaccination. These TCRs come from an adult in good health.

The V call is TRBV11-2, the J call TRBJ1-2; D is possibly TRBD1 (5 bases). The CDR3 consists of 15 residues. The V end was cut by 1 base, the J end by 4 bases, with 13 bases between. Per germline, CDR1 SGHAT and CDR2 FQNNGV. CDR3 bases: TGTGCCAGCAGCTTAGTTGTCTTTGGGACCTATGGCTACACCTTC. Translation: CASSLVVFGTYGYTF.

The chain carries TRBV6-6 and TRBJ1-1; 8 nucleotides align to TRBD1. Germline trimming cut 6 bases from V and 7 bases from J; bases unmatched to any gene: 4. The CDR3 has 12 residues. CDR1 and CDR2 from the germline V gene are MNHNY and SVGAGI (reference sequence). The CDR3 nucleotides read TGTGCCAGCAGCCGGACAGGGTTTGAAGCTTTCTTT. The encoded protein is CASSRTGFEAFF.

This clone was seen just once. The V and J genes are TRBV3-1 (or the pseudogene TRBV3-2) and TRBJ2-3; D unresolved. CDR3 length: 14 amino acids. Deletions cut 1 base from V and 4 bases from J, with 9 bases between. The germline CDR1 and CDR2 sequences are LGHDT and YNNKEL (reference sequence). In nucleotides, the CDR3 is TGTGCCAGCAGCCAAGCGCACAAATCAGATACGCAGTATTTT. Translation gives CASSQAHKSDTQYF.

The chain combines TRBV11-2 with TRBJ2-5; 9 bases map to TRBD1. The V segment lost 2 bases and the J segment 4 bases; nucleotides outside the gene matches: 8. Germline CDR1 reads SGHAT; CDR2 reads FQNNGV. The CDR3 runs 16 residues. The CDR3 region is CASSLIPGQGRETQYF. CDR3 nucleotide sequence: TGTGCCAGCAGCTTAATACCGGGACAGGGACGAGAGACCCAGTACTTC.

This sequence joins TRBV4-3 and TRBJ1-2; the match to TRBD1 covers 9 bases. Germline lookup yields CDR1 LGHNA and CDR2 YSLEER. Trimming removed 1 base from V and 2 bases from J; junction bases left unmatched: 5. The CDR3 totals 16 residues. In DNA form, the CDR3 reads TGCGCCAGCAGCCAAGGGCGGGACAGGGAAAACTATGGCTACACCTTC. Translating it yields CASSQGRDRENYGYTF.

The rearrangement joins TRBV29-1 to TRBJ2-7; the D gene could be TRBD1 or TRBD2 (5 bases each). Germline assignment: CDR1 SQVTM and CDR2 ANQGSEA. The CDR3 length is 14 residues. Trimming took 7 bases from V and 0 from J, leaving 16 bases between them. The CDR3 nucleotides read TGCAGCGCCGCCGGGACGTCTAGCTCCTACGAGCAGTACTTC. It is translated as CSAAGTSSSYEQYF.

The J gene is TRBJ1-1, the V gene TRBV12-3 or TRBV12-4; the D gene is possibly TRBD1 (5 bases). With 6 bases removed from V and 1 base from J, the gap between germline ends came to 9 bases. The CDR3 consists of 13 residues. The DNA for the CDR3 is TGTGCCAGCAGAATTAGGGGGAACACTGAAGCTTTCTTT. It translates to CASRIRGNTEAFF.

The chain recombines TRBV28 with TRBJ1-6; TRBD1 is a possible D gene (5 bases). V was clipped by 6 bases and J by 4 bases, with 16 bases between them. Per germline, CDR1 MDHEN and CDR2 SYDVKM. This CDR3 has 16 amino acids. CDR3: CASRSAWGGYNSPLHF. CDR3 in DNA: TGTGCCAGCAGATCCGCTTGGGGGGGATATAATTCACCCCTCCACTTT.

The chain employs TRBV4-3 and TRBJ2-7; D gene uncertain. This CDR3 has 15 residues. Trimming removed 0 bases from V and 2 bases from J, with 11 bases in between. Germline values: CDR1 LGHNA, CDR2 YSLEER. This CDR3 reads CASSQESAGAYEQYF. CDR3 DNA: TGCGCCAGCAGCCAAGAATCAGCTGGAGCCTACGAGCAGTACTTC.

The chain employs TRBV6-5 and TRBJ1-2; D not resolved. Germline V gene sequence: CDR1 MNHEY, CDR2 SVGAGI. Trimming took 6 bases from V and 2 from J, leaving 7 bases between them. The CDR3 totals 12 residues. The CDR3, as DNA: TGTGCCAGCAGCGGTGACAACTATGGCTACACCTTC. Its protein product is CASSGDNYGYTF.

V is TRBV14 and J is TRBJ2-2; possibly TRBD1 for D (6 bases). Trimming took 2 bases from V and 4 from J, leaving 8 bases between them. There are 14 residues in the CDR3. CDR1 and CDR2 from the germline V gene are SGHDN and FVKESK. The CDR3 loop is CASSQTGSTGELFF. The CDR3 region has the DNA TGTGCCAGCAGCCAAACAGGGAGCACCGGGGAGCTGTTTTTT.

The V gene is TRBV5-4, the J gene TRBJ2-5, with TRBD2 matching over 8 bases. Trimming at V came to 0 bases and at J to 4 bases, leaving 11 bases not matched to a gene. This CDR3 has 17 amino acids. Germline values: CDR1 SGHNT, CDR2 YYREEE (reference sequence). The CDR3 here is CASSLEGLAGGSETQYF. The CDR3 DNA reads TGTGCCAGCAGCTTGGAGGGGTTGGCGGGGGGATCAGAGACCCAGTACTTC.

The chain carries TRBV7-8 and TRBJ2-7; the match to TRBD1 covers 10 bases. Trimming at V came to 8 bases and at J to 7 bases, leaving 5 bases not matched to a gene. CDR1 SGHVS and CDR2 FQNEAQ come from the germline V gene. This CDR3 contains 12 residues. The CDR3 coding sequence is TGTGCCAGCCGACAGGGGGCTAGGGAGCAGTACTTC. Amino acids: CASRQGAREQYF.

The chain links TRBV14 to TRBJ1-3; unclear D gene. The CDR3 totals 14 residues. Trimming took off 3 bases at V and 1 base at J, with 7 bases between the two ends. CDR1 is SGHDN and CDR2 is FVKESK in the germline V gene. Written as DNA, the CDR3 is TGTGCCAGCAGCCACGGGCATTCTGGAAACACCATATATTTT. It translates to CASSHGHSGNTIYF.

The chain carries TRBV5-1 and TRBJ2-1, with TRBD2 identical over 7 bases. Germline trimming cut 4 bases from V and 9 bases from J; bases unmatched to any gene: 10. Germline CDR1 is SGHRS and CDR2 is YFSETQ. The CDR3 totals 14 residues. The CDR3 spells CASSGGSPPGEQFF. As DNA, the CDR3 is TGCGCCAGCAGCGGCGGGAGCCCCCCCGGTGAGCAGTTCTTC.

This chain links TRBV30 with TRBJ2-3; 9 nucleotides line up with TRBD1. Trimming cost V 2 bases and J 0 bases; bases outside gene matches: 3. The CDR3 contains 15 residues. Germline V lookup: CDR1 GTSNPN, CDR2 SVGIG (reference sequence). CDR3 region: CAWSKGTGSTDTQYF. In DNA form, the CDR3 reads TGTGCCTGGAGTAAAGGGACAGGGAGCACAGATACGCAGTATTTT.

This chain uses TRBV30 with TRBJ1-2; 7 bases map to TRBD1. Trimming took 5 bases from V and 3 from J; bases not matched to a gene: 0. CDR1 is GTSNPN, CDR2 SVGIG, per germline (reference sequence). This CDR3 is 11 amino acids long. CDR3 nucleotide sequence: TGTGCCTGGGACAGGGACTATGGCTACACCTTC. This translates into CAWDRDYGYTF.

The V gene is TRBV6-1, the J gene TRBJ1-4; D gene uncertain. Germline lookup yields CDR1 MNHNS and CDR2 SASEGT. This CDR3 contains 14 residues. Trimming took 0 bases from V and 7 from J, leaving 9 bases between them. DNA for the CDR3: TGTGCCAGCAGTGAAGCGGGGAGATCTGAAAAACTGTTTTTT. It yields the protein CASSEAGRSEKLFF.

The gene calls are TRBV5-8 and TRBJ1-3; no definite D call. The germline CDR1 and CDR2 sequences are SGHTS and YDEGEE. The V end was cut by 5 bases, the J end by 2 bases, with 8 bases between. The CDR3 has 13 amino acids. The CDR3 region is CASRRTAGNTIYF. DNA of the CDR3: TGTGCCAGCAGACGAACAGCTGGAAACACCATATATTTT.

The gene calls are TRBV3-1 (or the pseudogene TRBV3-2) and TRBJ2-1; maybe TRBD2 (7 bases). Germline-derived CDR1 and CDR2 are LGHDT and YNNKEL (reference sequence). CDR3 size: 16 residues. V was pared by 4 bases and J by 2 bases, with 15 bases between. The CDR3: CASSPRGAGAYNEQFF. CDR3 DNA: TGTGCCAGCAGCCCCCGGGGGGCGGGAGCCTACAATGAGCAGTTCTTC.

The rearrangement links TRBV19 to TRBJ1-2; possible D gene TRBD1, 6 bases. The CDR3 has 18 residues. Germline V gene lookup returns CDR1 LNHDA and CDR2 SQIVND (reference sequence). V dropped 6 bases and J dropped 0 bases, with 23 bases sitting between them. In nucleotides, the CDR3 is TGTGCCAGTAGGCCCTTGACGAGTCAGGGGACTTCTAACTATGGCTACACCTTC. This gives the protein CASRPLTSQGTSNYGYTF.

The rearrangement uses TRBV30 and TRBJ2-1; 7 bases are a match to TRBD2. CDR3 length equals 15 residues. CDR1 GTSNPN and CDR2 SVGIG come from the germline V gene (reference sequence). The ends lost 5 bases at V and 5 bases at J; junction bases unmatched: 12. This CDR3 reads CAWGGGLAAHNEQFF. The CDR3 region has the DNA TGTGCCTGGGGGGGAGGGCTAGCGGCACACAATGAGCAGTTCTTC.

The chain recombines TRBV18 with TRBJ2-2; 7 positions agree with TRBD1. Germline assignment: CDR1 KGHSH and CDR2 LQKENI. After removal of 3 bases from V and 7 bases from J, the junction contained 5 bases not matched to a gene. The CDR3 extends over 14 amino acids. This CDR3 is CASSPGTESGELFF. The CDR3 nucleotides are TGTGCCAGCTCACCCGGGACAGAAAGCGGGGAGCTGTTTTTT.